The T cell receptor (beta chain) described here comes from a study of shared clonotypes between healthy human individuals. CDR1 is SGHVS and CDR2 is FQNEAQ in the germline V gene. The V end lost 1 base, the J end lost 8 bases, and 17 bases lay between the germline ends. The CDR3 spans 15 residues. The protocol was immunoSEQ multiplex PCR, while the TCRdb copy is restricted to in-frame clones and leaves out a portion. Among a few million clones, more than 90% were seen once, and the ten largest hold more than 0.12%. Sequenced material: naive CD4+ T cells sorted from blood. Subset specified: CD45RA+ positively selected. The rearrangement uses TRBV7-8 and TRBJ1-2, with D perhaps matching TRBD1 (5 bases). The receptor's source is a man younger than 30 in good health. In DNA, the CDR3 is TGTGCCAGCAGCTTAGGCCTTGGGGAGGGGATAGGCTACACCTTC. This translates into CASSLGLGEGIGYTF.